Below are 28 T cell receptor beta chains sequenced from a single sample in a study of T-cell reconstitution after alpha-beta-depleted transplantation in children. Molecular barcoding with unique molecular identifiers was used for the TCRbeta library. TCRdb redid the calling of the PCR reads with MiXCR, one entry per CDR3 protein. The sample has around 360,000 distinct CDR3 sequences; over 9% are singletons. The source material was PBMCs from the stem cell graft donor, sampled from the stem cell graft. These TCRs come from a human donor who donated a stem cell graft to a child with acute lymphoblastic leukemia.

The J gene is TRBJ2-2, the V gene TRBV5-6; D is tentatively TRBD1 or TRBD2 (6 bases each). V was shortened by 2 bases and J by 5 bases, with 16 bases between the two germline ends. Germline V gene sequence: CDR1 SGHDT, CDR2 YYEEEE. The length of the CDR3 is 16 residues. This CDR3 is CASSFGLGGGTGELFF. CDR3 nucleotide sequence: TGTGCCAGCAGCTTCGGACTCGGAGGGGGGACCGGGGAGCTGTTTTTT.

The chain has TRBV29-1 and TRBJ2-1, with TRBD2 matching over 16 bases. Germline V gives CDR1 SQVTM, CDR2 ANQGSEA. The CDR3 is 13 amino acids. The chain's CDR3 is CTAGLAGGPSQFF. The CDR3 nucleotides read TGCACCGCGGGACTAGCGGGAGGGCCATCGCAGTTCTTC.

This clonotype has a handful of counts. The chain has TRBV4-3 and TRBJ1-6; 8 nucleotides align to TRBD1. J was trimmed by 6 bases and V by 8 bases; bases with no gene match: 6. In germline, CDR1 is LGHNA, CDR2 YSLEER. The CDR3 has 14 residues. In DNA form, the CDR3 reads TGCGCCAGCGGACAGGGTCCTGGTAATTCACCCCTCCACTTT. It yields the protein CASGQGPGNSPLHF.

This clonotype showed up many times. The CDR3 region has the DNA TGTGCCAGCAGCCCCCCTAGGAGTGGGACAGATACGCAGTATTTT. It translates to CASSPPRSGTDTQYF. V gene TRBV5-5 combines with J gene TRBJ2-3; D not certain. V was clipped by 4 bases and J by 3 bases, with 15 bases between them. This CDR3 contains 15 residues. Germline V gives CDR1 SGHKS, CDR2 YYEKEE (reference sequence).

This clonotype has just a few counts. The genes are TRBV7-9 and TRBJ1-1; D uncertain. CDR3 length: 12 residues. Deletions cut 2 bases from V and 6 bases from J, with 7 bases between. The germline V gene encodes CDR1 SEHNR and CDR2 FQNEAQ (reference sequence). As DNA, the CDR3 is TGTGCCAGCAGCTTAACAGCGTCTGAAGCTTTCTTT. Protein product: CASSLTASEAFF.

This chain connects TRBV15 to TRBJ2-5, with D hard to call. The germline V gene encodes CDR1 LNHNV and CDR2 YYDKDF (reference sequence). V lost 5 bases, J lost 1 base, and 11 bases lay in between. The CDR3 is 14 residues long. CDR3 nucleotide sequence: TGTGCCACCAGCCCTGGTGCTACCCAAGAGACCCAGTACTTC. Residues: CATSPGATQETQYF.

This clonotype appeared many times. The gene calls are TRBV5-1 and TRBJ1-1; D is undetermined. V was clipped by 0 bases and J by 2 bases, with 11 bases between them. The CDR3 is 15 amino acids. Germline-derived CDR1 and CDR2 are SGHRS and YFSETQ. CDR3 DNA sequence: TGCGCCAGCAGCTTGGGAACGAACACAAACACTGAAGCTTTCTTT. This codes for CASSLGTNTNTEAFF. The full variable domain, rest sourced from reference TRBV5-1 and TRBJ1-1, is KAGVTQTPRYLIKTRGQQVTLSCSPISGHRSVSWYQQTPGQGLQFLFEYFSETQRNKGNFPGRFSGRQFSNSRSEMNVSTLELGDSALYLCASSLGTNTNTEAFFGQGTRLTVV.

This clonotype was found a few times. The chain links TRBV6-1 to TRBJ2-7; D gene uncertain. V dropped 0 bases and J dropped 2 bases, with 5 bases sitting between them. The length of the CDR3 is 13 residues. Germline loops: CDR1 MNHNS, CDR2 SASEGT. The CDR3 nucleotides read TGTGCCAGCAGTGAAGCGGCAGCCTACGAGCAGTACTTC. Translated: CASSEAAAYEQYF.

The chain has TRBV5-1 and TRBJ2-1; no clear D gene. This CDR3 spans 14 amino acids. CDR1 is SGHRS, CDR2 YFSETQ, per germline. The V and J ends lost 0 bases and 8 bases respectively, with 12 bases between them. DNA for the CDR3: TGCGCCAGCAGCTTGGTTCAAATGGGCGATGAGCAGTTCTTC. It is translated as CASSLVQMGDEQFF.

This clonotype was observed a handful of times. This chain links TRBV7-2 with TRBJ2-7; 8 nucleotides agree with TRBD2. Germline CDR1 is SGHTA and CDR2 is FQGNSA. V lost 3 bases to trimming and J lost 2 bases; unmatched junction nucleotides: 6. The CDR3 consists of 15 residues. The CDR3 DNA reads TGTGCCAGCAGCTTTCAAAGCGGGAGCCCCTACGAGCAGTACTTC. Its translation is CASSFQSGSPYEQYF. Filled out from reference TRBV7-2 and TRBJ2-7, the complete variable domain reads GAGVSQSPSNKVTEKGKDVELRCDPISGHTALYWYRQSLGQGLEFLIYFQGNSAPDKSGLPSDRFSAERTGGSVSTLTIQRTQQEDSAVYLCASSFQSGSPYEQYFGPGTRLTVT.

This clonotype was picked up a small number of times. The chain couples TRBV7-2 to TRBJ2-2; D is unresolved. Trimming left V 1 base short and J 4 bases short, with 10 bases between. Germline V gives CDR1 SGHTA, CDR2 FQGNSA. The CDR3 contains 15 residues. CDR3 sequence: CASSLVAGLTGELFF. DNA for the CDR3: TGTGCCAGCAGCTTAGTAGCAGGTCTCACCGGGGAGCTGTTTTTT.

The gene calls are TRBV7-2 and TRBJ2-5; D is perhaps TRBD1 (5 bases). The CDR3 sequence is 15 residues long. The V end lost 3 bases, the J end lost 1 base, and 12 bases lay between the germline ends. Germline-derived CDR1 and CDR2 are SGHTA and FQGNSA. The DNA for the CDR3 is TGTGCCAGCAGCTTTCCTGACAGCCGCCAAGAGACCCAGTACTTC. Its protein product is CASSFPDSRQETQYF.

This clonotype was recorded many times. The rearrangement joins TRBV7-2 to TRBJ2-5, with D possibly TRBD1 on 7 matching bases. V dropped 6 bases and J dropped 2 bases, with 13 bases sitting between them. Germline V gene data show CDR1 as SGHTA and CDR2 as FQGNSA. The CDR3 runs to 14 residues. CDR3 residues: CASSRGTAQETQYF. CDR3 coding DNA: TGTGCCAGCAGTCGCGGGACAGCACAAGAGACCCAGTACTTC.

The chain recombines TRBV9 with TRBJ2-1, with 8 nucleotides matching TRBD2. V shed 4 bases and J 9 bases; nucleotides not matched to a gene: 9. Germline V CDR1 and CDR2: SGDLS, YYNGEE. The CDR3 runs to 14 residues. The CDR3 DNA is TGTGCCAGCAGCCTTGCGGGAGGACCGTCTGAGCAGTTCTTC. This encodes CASSLAGGPSEQFF.

This clonotype was counted at least ten times. V gene TRBV5-1 combines with J gene TRBJ2-5; D not certain. Germline CDR1 and CDR2: SGHRS and YFSETQ. The CDR3 extends over 13 amino acids. V was cut by 0 bases and J by 5 bases, with 8 bases left in between. CDR3 nucleotide sequence: TGCGCCAGCAGCTTGGTGGTGGGGGAGACCCAGTACTTC. Translation: CASSLVVGETQYF.

V is TRBV5-6 and J is TRBJ2-7; no clear D gene. The CDR3 covers 12 residues. The germline V gene has CDR1 SGHDT and CDR2 YYEEEE. The V and J ends lost 3 bases and 5 bases respectively, with 9 bases between them. The CDR3 region has the DNA TGTGCCAGCAGCTCCAGTTGGGACGAGCAGTACTTC. This encodes CASSSSWDEQYF.

The sample holds a few counts of this clonotype. The V call is TRBV7-8, the J call TRBJ2-1, with 12 bases matching TRBD2. Unmatched junction bases numbered 4, after V lost 0 bases and J lost 1 base. CDR1 and CDR2 (germline): SGHVS, FQNEAQ. The CDR3 spans 18 residues. The CDR3 loop reads CASSLALAGGRSYNEQFF. In DNA, the CDR3 is TGTGCCAGCAGCTTAGCCCTAGCGGGAGGGCGGTCCTACAATGAGCAGTTCTTC.

This clonotype was detected a few times. The chain is built from TRBV9 and TRBJ2-7, with 12 positions matching TRBD2. V shed 0 bases, J shed 5 bases, and the junction held 3 bases outside the gene matches. The CDR3 is 15 amino acids. CDR1 and CDR2 from the germline V gene are SGDLS and YYNGEE. CDR3 sequence: CASSVETSGSDEQYF. The DNA for the CDR3 is TGTGCCAGCAGCGTAGAGACTAGCGGGAGTGACGAGCAGTACTTC.

V is TRBV12-3 or TRBV12-4 and J is TRBJ2-5, with D unresolved. V lost 6 bases, J lost 9 bases, and 23 bases lay in between. The CDR3 contains 15 residues. This chain's CDR3 is CASSPTHDSKRPQYF. CDR3 nucleotide sequence: TGTGCCAGCAGCCCCACCCACGACTCCAAGAGGCCCCAGTACTTC.

This rearrangement joins TRBV20-1 to TRBJ2-3; 7 positions match TRBD2. The length of the CDR3 is 15 residues. Germline CDR1 and CDR2: DFQATT and SNEGSKA (reference sequence). The ends lost 5 bases at V and 2 bases at J; junction bases unmatched: 10. The CDR3 region is CSASSLRDYTDTQYF. CDR3 sequence (DNA): TGCAGTGCTTCCTCTCTCCGGGACTACACAGATACGCAGTATTTT.

The rearrangement links TRBV27 to TRBJ1-4, with TRBD1 matching over 9 bases. The CDR3 totals 18 residues. V lost 3 bases and J lost 0; bases outside the gene matches: 8. Germline assignment: CDR1 MNHEY and CDR2 SMNVEV (reference sequence). CDR3 amino acids: CASSFLGDRVATNEKLFF. CDR3 sequence (DNA): TGTGCCAGCAGTTTCTTGGGGGACAGGGTTGCAACTAATGAAAAACTGTTTTTT.

This clonotype was found a few times. The genes are TRBV28 and TRBJ2-3, with unresolved D. The V end lost 5 bases, the J end lost 5 bases, and 20 bases lay between the germline ends. The germline gives CDR1 MDHEN, CDR2 SYDVKM. The CDR3 is 16 residues long. This CDR3 reads CASSPWSRIGLDTQYF. CDR3 sequence (DNA): TGTGCCAGCAGTCCCTGGAGTAGGATAGGCTTAGATACGCAGTATTTT.

This clonotype was seen at least ten times. This chain uses TRBV11-2 with TRBJ1-4; D not certain. Per the germline V gene, CDR1 is SGHAT and CDR2 is FQNNGV. This CDR3 spans 12 amino acids. V was shortened by 10 bases and J by 7 bases, with 13 bases between the two germline ends. CDR3 sequence (DNA): TGTGCCACCGAAGCGCTTCGTGAAAAACTGTTTTTT. Translation gives CATEALREKLFF.

V gene TRBV12-3 or TRBV12-4 combines with J gene TRBJ2-3; 7 bases are a match to TRBD1. The CDR3 covers 16 residues. The V gene end was trimmed by 6 bases and the J gene end by 3 bases; junction bases not matched to a gene: 12. In DNA, the CDR3 is TGTGCCAGCAGCATGACAGGGTATTGGGGAACAGATACGCAGTATTTT. This gives the protein CASSMTGYWGTDTQYF.

In its sample, this clonotype was seen a few times. This sequence joins TRBV11-2 and TRBJ2-1; 7 bases agree with TRBD2. Germline assignment: CDR1 SGHAT and CDR2 FQNNGV. CDR3 length: 14 amino acids. The ends lost 2 bases at V and 6 bases at J; junction bases unmatched: 4. The CDR3 sequence: CASSLIGGGNEQFF. The DNA for the CDR3 is TGTGCCAGCAGCTTAATTGGCGGGGGCAATGAGCAGTTCTTC.

The chain links TRBV10-3 to TRBJ2-7; D may correspond to TRBD1 or TRBD2 (5 bases each). Trimming removed 2 bases from V and 3 bases from J, with 8 bases in between. Germline-derived CDR1 and CDR2 are ENHRY and SYGVKD. The CDR3 covers 13 residues. For the CDR3, the DNA is TGTGCCATCAGTGAGCCAGGGAGCTACGAGCAGTACTTC. Residues: CAISEPGSYEQYF.

J is TRBJ2-1 and V is TRBV5-1, with TRBD2 matching 7 bases. This CDR3 contains 16 residues. CDR1 and CDR2 from the germline V gene are SGHRS and YFSETQ. Trimming at V came to 4 bases and at J to 1 base, leaving 8 bases not matched to a gene. CDR3 residues: CASSDLGGGSYNEQFF. DNA for the CDR3: TGCGCCAGCAGCGATCTAGGCGGGGGTTCCTACAATGAGCAGTTCTTC.

This clonotype has only a few counts. The rearrangement links TRBV4-1 to TRBJ1-4; 11 nucleotides line up with TRBD1. The CDR3 has 14 amino acids. The V and J ends lost 4 bases and 6 bases, in that order; junction bases with no gene match: 1. Germline CDR1 MGHRA, CDR2 YSYEKL. The CDR3 bases are TGCGCCAGCAGCCGGACAGGGGGCTATGAAAAACTGTTTTTT. It is translated as CASSRTGGYEKLFF.